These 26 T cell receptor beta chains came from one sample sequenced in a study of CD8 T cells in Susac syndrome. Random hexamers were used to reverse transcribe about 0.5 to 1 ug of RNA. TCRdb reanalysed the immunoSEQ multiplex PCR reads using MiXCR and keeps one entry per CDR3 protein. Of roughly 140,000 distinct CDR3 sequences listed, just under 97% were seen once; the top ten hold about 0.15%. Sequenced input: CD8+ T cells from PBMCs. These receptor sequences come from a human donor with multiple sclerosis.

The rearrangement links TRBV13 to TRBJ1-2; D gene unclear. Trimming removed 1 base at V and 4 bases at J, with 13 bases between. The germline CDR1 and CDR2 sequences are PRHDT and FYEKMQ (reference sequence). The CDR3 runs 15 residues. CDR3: CASSLAGGEIYGYTF. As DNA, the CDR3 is TGTGCCAGCAGCTTAGCGGGCGGTGAGATCTATGGCTACACCTTC.

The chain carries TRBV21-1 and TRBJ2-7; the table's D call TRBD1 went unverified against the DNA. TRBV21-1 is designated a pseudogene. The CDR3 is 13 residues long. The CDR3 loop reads CASGLRGVWEQYV. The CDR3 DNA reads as TGTGCCAGCGGTCTGAGGGGGGTTTGGGAGCAGTACGTC.

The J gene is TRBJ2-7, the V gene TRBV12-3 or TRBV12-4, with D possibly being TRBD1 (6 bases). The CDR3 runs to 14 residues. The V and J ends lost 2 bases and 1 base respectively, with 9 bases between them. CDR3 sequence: CASSLRQGSYEQYF. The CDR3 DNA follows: TGTGCCAGCAGTTTACGGCAGGGGTCCTACGAGCAGTACTTC.

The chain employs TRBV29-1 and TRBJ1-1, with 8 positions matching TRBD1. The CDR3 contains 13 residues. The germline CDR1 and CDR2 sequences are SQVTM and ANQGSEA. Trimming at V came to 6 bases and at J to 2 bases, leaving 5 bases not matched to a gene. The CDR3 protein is CSVAGGSNTEAFF. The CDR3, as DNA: TGCAGCGTCGCAGGGGGCTCCAACACTGAAGCTTTCTTT.

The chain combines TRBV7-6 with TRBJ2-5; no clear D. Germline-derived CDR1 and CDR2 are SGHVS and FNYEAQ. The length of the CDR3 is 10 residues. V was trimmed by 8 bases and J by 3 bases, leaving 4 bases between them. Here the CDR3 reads CASGEETQYF. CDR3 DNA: TGTGCCAGCGGCGAAGAGACCCAGTACTTC.

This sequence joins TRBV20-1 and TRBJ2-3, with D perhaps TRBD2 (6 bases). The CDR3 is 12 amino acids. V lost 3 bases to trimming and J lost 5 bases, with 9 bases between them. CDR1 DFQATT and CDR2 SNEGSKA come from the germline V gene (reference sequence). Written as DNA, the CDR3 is TGCAGTGCTAGTATAGCGGTAGATACGCAGTATTTT. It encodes CSASIAVDTQYF.

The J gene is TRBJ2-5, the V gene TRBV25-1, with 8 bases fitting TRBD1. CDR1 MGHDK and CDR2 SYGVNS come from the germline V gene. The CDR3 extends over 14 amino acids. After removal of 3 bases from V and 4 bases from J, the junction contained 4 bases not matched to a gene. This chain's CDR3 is CASSETTGGETQYF. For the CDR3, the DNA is TGTGCCAGCAGTGAGACCACAGGGGGAGAGACCCAGTACTTC.

The CDR3 nucleotides read TGTGCCAGCAGCCAGGAAGGACAGGGTTTCGGCTCACCCCTCCACTTT. Translating gives CASSQEGQGFGSPLHF. The V call is TRBV4-2, the J call TRBJ1-6; 8 bases fit TRBD1. The CDR3 sequence is 16 residues long. With V trimmed by 3 bases and J by 10 bases, 11 bases remained unmatched. Germline assignment: CDR1 LGHNA and CDR2 YNFKEQ.

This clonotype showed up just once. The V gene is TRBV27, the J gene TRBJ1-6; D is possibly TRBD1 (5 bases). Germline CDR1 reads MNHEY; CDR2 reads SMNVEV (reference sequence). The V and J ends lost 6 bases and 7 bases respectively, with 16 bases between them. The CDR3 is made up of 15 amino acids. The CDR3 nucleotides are TGTGCCAGCAGCACGGGGGGGGGAGTCAATTCACCCCTCCACTTT. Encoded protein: CASSTGGGVNSPLHF.

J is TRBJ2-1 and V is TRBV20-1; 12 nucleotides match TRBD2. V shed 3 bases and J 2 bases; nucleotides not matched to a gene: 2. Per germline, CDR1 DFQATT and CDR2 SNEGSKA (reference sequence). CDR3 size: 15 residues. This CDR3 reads CSARASGGAYNEQFF. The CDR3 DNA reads TGCAGTGCTAGGGCTAGCGGGGGGGCCTACAATGAGCAGTTCTTC.

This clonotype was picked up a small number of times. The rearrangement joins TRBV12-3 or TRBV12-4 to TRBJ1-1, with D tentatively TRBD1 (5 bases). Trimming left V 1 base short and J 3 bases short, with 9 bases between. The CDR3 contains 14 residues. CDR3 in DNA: TGTGCCAGCAGTTTAGTCCTAGGGGACACTGAAGCTTTCTTT. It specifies CASSLVLGDTEAFF.

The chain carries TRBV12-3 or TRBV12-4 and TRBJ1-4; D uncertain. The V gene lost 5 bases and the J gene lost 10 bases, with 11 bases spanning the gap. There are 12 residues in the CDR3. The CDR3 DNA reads TGTGCCAGCAGTCCCCTTACGGGAAAACTGTTTTTT. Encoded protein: CASSPLTGKLFF.

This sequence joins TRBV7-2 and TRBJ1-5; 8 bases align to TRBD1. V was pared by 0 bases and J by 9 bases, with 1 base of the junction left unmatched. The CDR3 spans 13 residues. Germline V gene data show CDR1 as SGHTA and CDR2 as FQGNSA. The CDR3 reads CASSLATGGPQHF. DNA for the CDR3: TGTGCCAGCAGCTTAGCTACAGGGGGGCCCCAGCATTTT.

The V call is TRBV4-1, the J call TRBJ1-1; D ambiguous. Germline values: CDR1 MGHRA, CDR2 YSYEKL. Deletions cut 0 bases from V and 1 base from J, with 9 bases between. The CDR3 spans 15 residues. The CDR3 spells CASSQETRANTEAFF. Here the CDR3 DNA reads TGCGCCAGCAGCCAAGAAACGAGGGCGAACACTGAAGCTTTCTTT.

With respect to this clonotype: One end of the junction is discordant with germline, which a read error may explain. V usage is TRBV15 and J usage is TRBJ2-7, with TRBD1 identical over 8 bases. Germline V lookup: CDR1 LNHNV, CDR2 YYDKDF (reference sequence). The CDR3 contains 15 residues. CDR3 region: CATSGDRGPTYEQYF. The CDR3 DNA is TGTGCCACCAGCGGAGACAGGGGACCCACCTACGAGCAGTACTTC.

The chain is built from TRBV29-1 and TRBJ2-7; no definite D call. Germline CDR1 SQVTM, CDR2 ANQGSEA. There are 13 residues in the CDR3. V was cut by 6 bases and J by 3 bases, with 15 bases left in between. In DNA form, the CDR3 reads TGCAGCGTAACCGGGCCCCAGAGCTACGAGCAGTACTTC. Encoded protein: CSVTGPQSYEQYF.

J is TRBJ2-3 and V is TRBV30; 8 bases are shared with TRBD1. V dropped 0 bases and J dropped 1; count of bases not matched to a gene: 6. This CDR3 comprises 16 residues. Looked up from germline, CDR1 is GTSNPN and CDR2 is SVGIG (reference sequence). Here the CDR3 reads CAWSVQGGGGTDTQYF. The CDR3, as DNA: TGTGCCTGGAGTGTACAGGGGGGCGGGGGCACAGATACGCAGTATTTT.

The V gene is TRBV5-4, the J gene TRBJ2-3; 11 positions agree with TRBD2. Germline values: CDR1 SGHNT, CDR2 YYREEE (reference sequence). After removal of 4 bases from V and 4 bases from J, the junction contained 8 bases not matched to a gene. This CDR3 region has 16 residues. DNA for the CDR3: TGTGCCAGCAGCCCCCCTGGTAGCGGGGGGGCAGATACGCAGTATTTT. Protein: CASSPPGSGGADTQYF.

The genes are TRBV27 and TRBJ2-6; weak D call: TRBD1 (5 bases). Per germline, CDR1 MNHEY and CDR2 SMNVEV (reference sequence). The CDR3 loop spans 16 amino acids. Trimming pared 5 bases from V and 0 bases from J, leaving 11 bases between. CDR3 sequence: CASSGALSSGANVLTF. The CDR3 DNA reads TGTGCCAGCAGTGGGGCCCTTTCCTCTGGGGCCAACGTCCTGACTTTC. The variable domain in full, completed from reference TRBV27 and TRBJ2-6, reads EAQVTQNPRYLITVTGKKLTVTCSQNMNHEYMSWYRQDPGLGLRQIYYSMNVEVTDKGDVPEGYKVSRKEKRNFPLILESPSPNQTSLYFCASSGALSSGANVLTFGAGSRLTVL.

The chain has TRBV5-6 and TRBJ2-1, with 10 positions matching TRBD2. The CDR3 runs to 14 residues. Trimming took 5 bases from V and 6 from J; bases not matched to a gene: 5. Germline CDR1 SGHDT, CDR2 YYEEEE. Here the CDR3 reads CASRAGTSVNEQFF. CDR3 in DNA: TGTGCCAGCAGAGCCGGGACTAGCGTCAATGAGCAGTTCTTC.

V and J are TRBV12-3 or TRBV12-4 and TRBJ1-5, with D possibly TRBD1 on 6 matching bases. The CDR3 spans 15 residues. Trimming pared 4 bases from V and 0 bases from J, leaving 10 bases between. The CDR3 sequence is CASSSSGDSNQPQHF. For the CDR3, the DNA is TGTGCCAGCAGTTCGTCAGGGGATAGCAATCAGCCCCAGCATTTT.

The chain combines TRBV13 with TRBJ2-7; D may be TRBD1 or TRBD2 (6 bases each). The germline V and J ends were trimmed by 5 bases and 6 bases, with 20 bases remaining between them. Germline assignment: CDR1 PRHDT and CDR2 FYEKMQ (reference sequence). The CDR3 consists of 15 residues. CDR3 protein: CASSATLQEGGEQYV. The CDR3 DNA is TGTGCCAGCAGCGCCACACTACAGGAGGGGGGCGAGCAGTACGTC.

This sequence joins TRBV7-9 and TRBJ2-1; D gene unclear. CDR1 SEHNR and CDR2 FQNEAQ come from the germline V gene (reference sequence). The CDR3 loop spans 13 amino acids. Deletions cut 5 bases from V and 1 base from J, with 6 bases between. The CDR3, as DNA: TGTGCCAGCAGCCCAGCATCCTACAATGAGCAGTTCTTC. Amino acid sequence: CASSPASYNEQFF.

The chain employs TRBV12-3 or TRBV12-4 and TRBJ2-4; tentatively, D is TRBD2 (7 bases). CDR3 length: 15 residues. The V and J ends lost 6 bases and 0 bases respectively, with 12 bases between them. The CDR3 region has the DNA TGTGCCAGCAGGGGAGGGGGGCTAGCCAAAAACATTCAGTACTTC. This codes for CASRGGGLAKNIQYF.

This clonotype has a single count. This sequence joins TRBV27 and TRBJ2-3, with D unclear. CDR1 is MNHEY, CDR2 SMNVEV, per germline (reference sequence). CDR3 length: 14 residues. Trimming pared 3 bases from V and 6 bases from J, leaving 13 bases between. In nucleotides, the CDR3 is TGTGCCAGCAGTTTGGGTTATATTGCGGATACGCAGTATTTT. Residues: CASSLGYIADTQYF.

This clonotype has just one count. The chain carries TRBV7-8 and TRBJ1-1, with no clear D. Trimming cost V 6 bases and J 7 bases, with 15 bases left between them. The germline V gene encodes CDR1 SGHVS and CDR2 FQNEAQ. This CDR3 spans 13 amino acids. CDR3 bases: TGTGCCAGCAGTAAAATGCAGGACGGTGAAGCTTTCTTT. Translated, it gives CASSKMQDGEAFF. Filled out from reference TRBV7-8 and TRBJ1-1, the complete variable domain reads GAGVSQSPRYKVAKRGQDVALRCDPISGHVSLFWYQQALGQGPEFLTYFQNEAQLDKSGLPSDRFFAERPEGSVSTLKIQRTQQEDSAVYLCASSKMQDGEAFFGQGTRLTVV.